Shown below are 16 T cell receptor beta chains from a single sample sequenced in a study of T cells in Graves' hyperthyroidism and ophthalmopathy. The TCR beta CDR3 regions underwent amplification using RNA transcripts as the source. A first-round RT-PCR of the TCR CDR3 used the HTBI primer set. TCRdb passed the multiplex PCR reads through MiXCR, listing each CDR3 protein once. The table shows about 340,000 distinct CDR3 sequences, with 21% occurring only once. The sequenced sample consisted of blood. All receptors derive from a woman in her fifties or sixties with Graves' hyperthyroidism.

The chain employs TRBV6-1 and TRBJ2-2; D gene uncertain. From germline, CDR1 is MNHNS and CDR2 SASEGT. This CDR3 region has 12 residues. Between the trimmed V and J ends, which lost 6 bases and 4 bases, there was a span of 6 bases. The CDR3 protein is CASRTSTGELFF. CDR3 sequence (DNA): TGTGCCAGCAGGACCAGCACCGGGGAGCTGTTTTTT.

This chain joins TRBV19 and TRBJ2-6; tentatively, D is TRBD2 (6 bases). Trimming stripped 4 bases from V and 2 bases from J, with 9 bases between. The germline CDR1 and CDR2 sequences are LNHDA and SQIVND (reference sequence). The CDR3 has 15 residues. The CDR3 DNA reads as TGTGCCAGTAGTAGGACGGGGGCTGGGGCCAACGTCCTGACTTTC. Its protein product is CASSRTGAGANVLTF.

The V gene is TRBV20-1, the J gene TRBJ1-1; D is undetermined. There are 14 residues in the CDR3. Per germline, CDR1 DFQATT and CDR2 SNEGSKA (reference sequence). V was cut by 5 bases and J by 5 bases, with 18 bases left in between. CDR3 bases: TGCAGTGCTCCCGAAGATCGAAGTTTGACTGAAGCTTTCTTT. This encodes CSAPEDRSLTEAFF.

This sequence joins TRBV5-1 and TRBJ2-3; TRBD1 is a possible D gene (6 bases). V lost 4 bases and J lost 4, with 13 bases in between. This CDR3 is built from 14 residues. From germline, CDR1 is SGHRS and CDR2 YFSETQ. The CDR3 protein is CASSNPTGPDTQYF. CDR3 coding DNA: TGCGCCAGCAGCAACCCAACAGGGCCAGATACGCAGTATTTT.

The chain joins TRBV10-1 to TRBJ2-1; TRBD2 aligns across 9 bases. The ends lost 6 bases at V and 10 bases at J; junction bases unmatched: 4. Germline V gene data show CDR1 as WNHNN and CDR2 as SYGVQD (reference sequence). The CDR3 runs 12 residues. The chain's CDR3 is CASRSLAGEQFF. The CDR3 nucleotides read TGCGCCAGCAGGTCGCTAGCGGGAGAGCAGTTCTTC.

This clonotype was counted a few times. This rearrangement joins TRBV27 to TRBJ2-1; 7 nucleotides match TRBD1. The CDR3 has 15 residues. The germline gives CDR1 MNHEY, CDR2 SMNVEV (reference sequence). Trimming cost V 5 bases and J 2 bases; bases outside gene matches: 6. CDR3 amino acids: CASSADRVTYNEQFF. Written as DNA, the CDR3 is TGTGCCAGCAGTGCTGACAGGGTAACCTACAATGAGCAGTTCTTC.

CDR3 DNA: TGTGCCAGCAGCTTAGAGGAGGTTAACTATGGCTACACCTTC. As protein: CASSLEEVNYGYTF. The gene calls are TRBV7-9 and TRBJ1-2; the D is unclear. Trimming pared 1 base from V and 1 base from J, leaving 7 bases between. The CDR3 has 14 amino acids. The germline gives CDR1 SEHNR, CDR2 FQNEAQ (reference sequence). Looking up the rest from reference TRBV7-9 and TRBJ1-2 gives the full variable domain: DTGVSQNPRHKITKRGQNVTFRCDPISEHNRLYWYRQTLGQGPEFLTYFQNEAQLEKSRLLSDRFSAERPKGSFSTLEIQRTEQGDSAMYLCASSLEEVNYGYTFGSGTRLTVV.

This clonotype was counted only a few times. This chain uses TRBV5-5 with TRBJ2-1, with 9 bases lining up with TRBD1. The junction had 9 bases not matched to a gene; V was cut back by 4 bases and J by 4 bases. Germline assignment: CDR1 SGHKS and CDR2 YYEKEE (reference sequence). This CDR3 is built from 16 residues. CDR3 amino acids: CASSPPGTGWYNEQFF. As DNA, the CDR3 is TGTGCCAGCAGCCCCCCCGGGACAGGGTGGTACAATGAGCAGTTCTTC.

The genes are TRBV2 and TRBJ1-6; D is unresolved. V lost 6 bases and J 8 bases, leaving 17 bases between the germline ends. This CDR3 contains 15 residues. CDR1 and CDR2 (germline): SNHLY, FYNNEI. For the CDR3, the DNA is TGTGCCAGCAGCAAACAGAGCCTTAATGATTCACCCCTCCACTTT. This codes for CASSKQSLNDSPLHF.

This clonotype was counted many times. The chain uses TRBV28 and TRBJ1-1; D unresolved. CDR3 length equals 13 residues. Trimming left V 6 bases short and J 4 bases short, with 12 bases between. Germline V CDR1 and CDR2: MDHEN, SYDVKM. CDR3 coding DNA: TGTGCCAGCAGCGCCCATCGGGGCACTGAAGCTTTCTTT. Translation: CASSAHRGTEAFF.

This clonotype was recorded at least ten times. V gene TRBV7-2 combines with J gene TRBJ1-1; D is undetermined. Germline CDR1 reads SGHTA; CDR2 reads FQGNSA. Trimming left V 1 base short and J 0 bases short, with 9 bases between. The CDR3 totals 15 residues. This CDR3 reads CASSLDSGMNTEAFF. In DNA form, the CDR3 reads TGTGCCAGCAGCTTAGATTCCGGTATGAACACTGAAGCTTTCTTT. Full variable domain (outside the CDR3, taken from reference TRBV7-2 and TRBJ1-1): GAGVSQSPSNKVTEKGKDVELRCDPISGHTALYWYRQSLGQGLEFLIYFQGNSAPDKSGLPSDRFSAERTGGSVSTLTIQRTQQEDSAVYLCASSLDSGMNTEAFFGQGTRLTVV.

The J gene is TRBJ1-4, the V gene TRBV9; TRBD1 matches 8 bases. This CDR3 is 17 amino acids long. The germline V gene has CDR1 SGDLS and CDR2 YYNGEE. J was trimmed by 3 bases and V by 0 bases; bases with no gene match: 7. CDR3 region: CASSVGGQGLSNEKLFF. For the CDR3, the DNA is TGTGCCAGCAGCGTAGGCGGACAGGGACTCTCTAATGAAAAACTGTTTTTT.

The V and J genes are TRBV29-1 and TRBJ2-3; D not certain. With 2 bases removed from V and 2 bases from J, the gap between germline ends came to 8 bases. This CDR3 region has 13 residues. CDR1 SQVTM and CDR2 ANQGSEA come from the germline V gene. In nucleotides, the CDR3 is TGCAGCGTTGAAACCAGGAACACAGATACGCAGTATTTT. Protein product: CSVETRNTDTQYF.

This clonotype occurred many times. The chain uses TRBV25-1 and TRBJ2-7; possibly TRBD1 or TRBD2 for D (7 bases each). In germline, CDR1 is MGHDK, CDR2 SYGVNS. This CDR3 spans 20 amino acids. V was clipped by 2 bases and J by 2 bases, with 28 bases between them. DNA of the CDR3: TGTGCCAGCAGTGAACTCGCCACAGGGGCCGAGGTAGCGGGTGCCTACGAGCAGTACTTC. Protein: CASSELATGAEVAGAYEQYF.

The chain links TRBV13 to TRBJ2-7; the D is unclear. Germline V CDR1 and CDR2: PRHDT, FYEKMQ (reference sequence). V was trimmed by 0 bases and J by 0 bases, leaving 18 bases between them. This CDR3 has 18 residues. The CDR3 loop reads CASSLGLLGSAYSYEQYF. The CDR3 nucleotides read TGTGCCAGCAGCTTAGGACTATTGGGCAGCGCTTACTCCTACGAGCAGTACTTC.

Ten or more counts support this clonotype. The chain links TRBV11-3 to TRBJ1-1, with D hard to call. Germline CDR1 reads SGHNT; CDR2 reads YENEEA. CDR3 length: 13 amino acids. The ends were cut back, 2 bases at V and 1 base at J, with 5 bases in the middle. CDR3 DNA sequence: TGTGCCAGCAGCTTAACAGCGAACACTGAAGCTTTCTTT. Protein sequence: CASSLTANTEAFF.